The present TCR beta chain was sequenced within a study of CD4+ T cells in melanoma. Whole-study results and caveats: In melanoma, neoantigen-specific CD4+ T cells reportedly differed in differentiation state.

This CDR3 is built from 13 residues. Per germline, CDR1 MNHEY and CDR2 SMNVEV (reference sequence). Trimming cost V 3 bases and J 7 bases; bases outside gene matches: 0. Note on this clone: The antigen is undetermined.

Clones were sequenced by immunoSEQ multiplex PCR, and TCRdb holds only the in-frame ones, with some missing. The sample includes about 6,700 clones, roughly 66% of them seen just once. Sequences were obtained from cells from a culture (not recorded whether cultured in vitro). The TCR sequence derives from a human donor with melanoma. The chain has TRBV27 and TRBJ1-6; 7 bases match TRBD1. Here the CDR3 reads CASSFRGNSPLHF. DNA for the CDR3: TGTGCCAGCAGTTTCAGGGGGAATTCACCCCTCCACTTT.